Listed below are T cell receptor beta chains from one sample, sequenced in a study of cytomegalovirus exposure and HLA in healthy donors. Assay: immunoSEQ multiplex PCR; the TCRdb copy retains only in-frame clones and omits some. The table shows 150,000 to 200,000 clones, with around 84% occurring only once. The sample was PBMCs. Every receptor here comes from a man younger than 35 in good health and CMV-seropositive. CDR3s include the opening cysteine and the closing phenylalanine or tryptophan. Each record gives: J gene, D gene, clone size, V gene, CDR3 protein, CDR3 DNA. D genes are given only for firm matches. Size is stated for part of the rows, as once, few or many counts, or as a class when the clone is expanded.

J gene: TRBJ2-7; D gene: TRBD2; clone size: .; V gene: TRBV5-4; CDR3 protein: CASSLDGLGPYEQYF; CDR3 DNA: TGTGCCAGCAGCTTGGACGGACTAGGGCCCTACGAGCAGTACTTC
J gene: TRBJ1-1; D gene: .; clone size: .; V gene: TRBV18; CDR3 protein: CASSPPNGAGTEAFF; CDR3 DNA: TGTGCCAGCTCACCACCCAATGGGGCTGGAACTGAAGCTTTCTTT
J gene: TRBJ2-7; D gene: .; clone size: .; V gene: TRBV2; CDR3 protein: CASSGSDWQSGEQYF; CDR3 DNA: TGTGCCAGCAGTGGGTCAGATTGGCAGTCCGGGGAGCAGTACTTC
J gene: TRBJ1-1; D gene: .; clone size: few; V gene: TRBV27; CDR3 protein: CASADPNTEAFF; CDR3 DNA: TGTGCCAGTGCGGATCCGAACACTGAAGCTTTCTTT
J gene: TRBJ2-3; D gene: TRBD2; clone size: .; V gene: TRBV11-2; CDR3 protein: CASSLLVLAGADTQYF; CDR3 DNA: TGTGCCAGCAGCTTATTGGTACTAGCGGGGGCAGATACGCAGTATTTT
J gene: TRBJ1-6; D gene: TRBD1; clone size: .; V gene: TRBV5-1; CDR3 protein: CASSLRDRNNSPLHF; CDR3 DNA: TGCGCCAGCAGCTTGAGGGACAGAAATAATTCACCCCTCCACTTT
J gene: TRBJ2-3; D gene: .; clone size: .; V gene: TRBV11-2; CDR3 protein: CASSLGRETDTQYF; CDR3 DNA: TGTGCCAGCAGCTTAGGGAGGGAAACAGATACGCAGTATTTT
J gene: TRBJ2-1; D gene: TRBD2; clone size: .; V gene: TRBV27; CDR3 protein: CASSPRTSGNHNEQFF; CDR3 DNA: TGTGCCAGCAGTCCGCGGACTAGCGGGAACCACAATGAGCAGTTCTTC
J gene: TRBJ2-5; D gene: TRBD1; clone size: .; V gene: TRBV10-3; CDR3 protein: CAIREDRGETQYF; CDR3 DNA: TGTGCCATCAGGGAGGACAGGGGAGAGACCCAGTACTTC
J gene: TRBJ2-7; D gene: .; clone size: .; V gene: TRBV11-2; CDR3 protein: CASSDPGEDRYEQYF; CDR3 DNA: TGTGCCAGCAGCGACCCGGGGGAGGATCGGTACGAGCAGTACTTC
J gene: TRBJ2-7; D gene: TRBD2; clone size: .; V gene: TRBV5-4; CDR3 protein: CASSPTGTSASYEQYF; CDR3 DNA: TGTGCCAGCAGCCCAACCGGGACTAGCGCCTCCTACGAGCAGTACTTC
J gene: TRBJ2-7; D gene: .; clone size: .; V gene: TRBV13; CDR3 protein: CASSPPQGEHEQYF; CDR3 DNA: TGTGCCAGCAGCCCGCCCCAAGGGGAACACGAGCAGTACTTC
J gene: TRBJ2-7; D gene: .; clone size: .; V gene: TRBV29-1; CDR3 protein: CSVCLSQGNEQYF; CDR3 DNA: TGCAGCGTATGCCTTTCGCAGGGGAACGAGCAGTACTTC
J gene: TRBJ2-7; D gene: TRBD2; clone size: .; V gene: TRBV6-6; CDR3 protein: CASSQLAGGTYEQYF; CDR3 DNA: TGTGCCAGCAGTCAGCTAGCGGGAGGTACCTACGAGCAGTACTTC